This T cell receptor (beta chain) was profiled in a study of blood T cell repertoires in COVID-19. Profiled with immunoSEQ multiplex PCR; TCRdb holds only in-frame clones, not every one. The profile covers about 270,000 clones, with approximately 89% appearing a single time and less than 3% taken by the ten largest. Germline assignment: CDR1 SGHVS and CDR2 FQNEAQ. This CDR3 is built from 16 residues. The V end lost 1 base, the J end lost 7 bases, and 17 bases lay between the germline ends. The sequence was collected from a woman between 18 and 30 years old who had recovered from COVID-19. The rearrangement uses TRBV7-8 and TRBJ2-1; maybe TRBD2 (6 bases). Sequencing was performed on PBMCs or T cells enriched from blood (not recorded which). The CDR3 DNA reads as TGTGCCAGCAGCTTAGATATAACGGGAGCGAGTAATGAGCAGTTCTTC. Amino acids: CASSLDITGASNEQFF.